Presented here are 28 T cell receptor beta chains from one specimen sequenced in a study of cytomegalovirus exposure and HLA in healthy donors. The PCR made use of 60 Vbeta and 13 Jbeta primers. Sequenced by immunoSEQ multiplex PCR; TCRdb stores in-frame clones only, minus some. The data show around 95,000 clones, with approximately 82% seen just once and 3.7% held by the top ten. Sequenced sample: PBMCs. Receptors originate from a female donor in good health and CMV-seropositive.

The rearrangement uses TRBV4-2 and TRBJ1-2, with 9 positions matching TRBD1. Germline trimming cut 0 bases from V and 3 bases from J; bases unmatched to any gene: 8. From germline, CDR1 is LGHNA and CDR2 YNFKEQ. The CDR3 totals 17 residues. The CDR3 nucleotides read TGTGCCAGCAGCCAAGACTATCCTGGACAGGGGTACTATGGCTACACCTTC. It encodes CASSQDYPGQGYYGYTF.

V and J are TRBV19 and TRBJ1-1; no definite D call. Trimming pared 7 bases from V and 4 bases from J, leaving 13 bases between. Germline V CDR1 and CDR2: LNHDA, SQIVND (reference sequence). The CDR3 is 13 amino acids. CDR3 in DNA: TGTGCCAGTATGAACGGGATAAGCACTGAAGCTTTCTTT. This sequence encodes CASMNGISTEAFF.

The CDR3 DNA follows: TGCGCCAGCAGTCAACAGGACAGGGATAGCTCCTACGAGCAGTACTTC. Translated, it gives CASSQQDRDSSYEQYF. This chain uses TRBV23-1 with TRBJ2-7; the match to TRBD1 covers 8 bases. TRBV23-1 is placed among ORFs of uncertain function. The CDR3 runs to 16 residues. The trim removed 2 bases at V and 0 bases at J, leaving 6 bases unmatched.

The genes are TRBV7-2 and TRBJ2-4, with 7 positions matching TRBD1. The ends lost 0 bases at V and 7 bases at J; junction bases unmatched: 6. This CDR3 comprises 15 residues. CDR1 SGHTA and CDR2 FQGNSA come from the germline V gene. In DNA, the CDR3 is TGTGCCAGCAGCTTAGCGCTCGGACAGGCGAACATTCAGTACTTC. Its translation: CASSLALGQANIQYF.

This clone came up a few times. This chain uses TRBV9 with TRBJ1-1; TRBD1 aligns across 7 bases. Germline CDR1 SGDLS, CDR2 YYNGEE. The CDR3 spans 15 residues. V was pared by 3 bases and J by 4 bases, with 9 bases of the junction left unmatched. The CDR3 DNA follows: TGTGCCAGCAGCGCAAAGACAGGGACGACCACTGAAGCTTTCTTT. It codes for CASSAKTGTTTEAFF.

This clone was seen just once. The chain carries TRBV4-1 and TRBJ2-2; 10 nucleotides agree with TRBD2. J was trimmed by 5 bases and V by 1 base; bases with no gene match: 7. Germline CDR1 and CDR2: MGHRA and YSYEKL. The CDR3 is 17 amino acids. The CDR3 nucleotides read TGCGCCAGCAGCCAAGCTCATCCGGGACTAGCGACCGGGGAGCTGTTTTTT. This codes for CASSQAHPGLATGELFF.

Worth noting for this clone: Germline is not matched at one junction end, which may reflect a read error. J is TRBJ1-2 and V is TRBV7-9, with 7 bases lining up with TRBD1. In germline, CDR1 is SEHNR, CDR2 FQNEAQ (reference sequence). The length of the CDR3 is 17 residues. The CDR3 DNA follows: TGTTCCAGCACCCCGATAAACAGGGGAAGGGGTAACTATGGCTACACCTTC. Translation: CSSTPINRGRGNYGYTF.

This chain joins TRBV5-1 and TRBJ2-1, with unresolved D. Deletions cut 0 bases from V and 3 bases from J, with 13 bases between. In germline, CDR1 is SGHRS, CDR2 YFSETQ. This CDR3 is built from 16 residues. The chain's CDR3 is CASSLAVSSDYNEQFF. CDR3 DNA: TGCGCCAGCAGCTTGGCGGTTTCCTCTGACTACAATGAGCAGTTCTTC.

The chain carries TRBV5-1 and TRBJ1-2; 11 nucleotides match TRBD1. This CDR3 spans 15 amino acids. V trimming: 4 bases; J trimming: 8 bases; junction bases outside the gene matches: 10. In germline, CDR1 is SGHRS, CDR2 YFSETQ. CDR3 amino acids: CASSVDGQGAEGYTF. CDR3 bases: TGCGCCAGCAGCGTAGATGGACAGGGGGCGGAAGGCTACACCTTC.

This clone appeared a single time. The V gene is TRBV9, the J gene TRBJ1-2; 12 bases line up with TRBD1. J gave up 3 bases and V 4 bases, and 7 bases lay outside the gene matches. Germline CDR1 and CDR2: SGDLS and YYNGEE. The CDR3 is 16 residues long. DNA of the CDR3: TGTGCCAGCAGCCCTCAGGGACAGGGGGCTTACTATGGCTACACCTTC. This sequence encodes CASSPQGQGAYYGYTF.

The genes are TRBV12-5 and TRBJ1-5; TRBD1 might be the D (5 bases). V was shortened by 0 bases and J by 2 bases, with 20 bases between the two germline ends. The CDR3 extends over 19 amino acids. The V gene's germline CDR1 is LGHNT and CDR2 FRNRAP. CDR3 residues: CASGLVLGRGPGGNQPQHF. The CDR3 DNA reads TGTGCTAGTGGTTTGGTATTAGGTAGGGGCCCCGGTGGCAATCAGCCCCAGCATTTT. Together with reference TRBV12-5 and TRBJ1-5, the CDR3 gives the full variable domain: DARVTQTPRHKVTEMGQEVTMRCQPILGHNTVFWYRQTMMQGLELLAYFRNRAPLDDSGMPKDRFSAEMPDATLATLKIQPSEPRDSAVYFCASGLVLGRGPGGNQPQHFGDGTRLSIL.

This CDR3 reads CASSTRQGGEQYF. The CDR3 DNA is TGTGCCAGTAGTACTCGACAGGGCGGGGAGCAGTACTTC. The chain is built from TRBV19 and TRBJ2-7; TRBD1 agrees at 7 bases. Looked up from germline, CDR1 is LNHDA and CDR2 is SQIVND (reference sequence). After removal of 4 bases from V and 7 bases from J, the junction contained 7 bases not matched to a gene. The CDR3 sequence is 13 residues long.

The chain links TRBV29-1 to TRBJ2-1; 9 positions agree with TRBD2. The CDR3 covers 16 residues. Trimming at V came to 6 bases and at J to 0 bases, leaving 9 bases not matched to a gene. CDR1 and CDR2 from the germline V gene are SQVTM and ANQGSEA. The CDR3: CSVPSGGLSSYNEQFF. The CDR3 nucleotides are TGCAGCGTACCGAGCGGGGGGCTTAGCTCCTACAATGAGCAGTTCTTC.

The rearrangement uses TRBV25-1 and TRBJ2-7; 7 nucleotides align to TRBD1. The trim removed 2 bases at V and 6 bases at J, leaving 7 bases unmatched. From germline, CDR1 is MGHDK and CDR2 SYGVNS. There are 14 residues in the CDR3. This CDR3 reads CASSEPRGQAEQYF. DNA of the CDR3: TGTGCCAGCAGTGAACCTAGGGGGCAGGCCGAGCAGTACTTC.

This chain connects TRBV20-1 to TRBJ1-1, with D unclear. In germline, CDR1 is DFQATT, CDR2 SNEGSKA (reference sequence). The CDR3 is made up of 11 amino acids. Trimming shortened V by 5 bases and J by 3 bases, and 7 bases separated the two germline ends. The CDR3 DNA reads TGCAGTGCTGAAACGGACACTGAAGCTTTCTTT. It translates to CSAETDTEAFF.

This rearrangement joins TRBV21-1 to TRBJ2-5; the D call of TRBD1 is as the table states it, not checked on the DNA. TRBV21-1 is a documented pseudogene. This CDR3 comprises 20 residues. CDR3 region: CASSKDGTKPTFTGVETQYF. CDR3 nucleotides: TGTGCCAGCAGCAAAGACGGGACGAAACCTACTTTTACAGGGGTAGAGACCCAGTACTTC.

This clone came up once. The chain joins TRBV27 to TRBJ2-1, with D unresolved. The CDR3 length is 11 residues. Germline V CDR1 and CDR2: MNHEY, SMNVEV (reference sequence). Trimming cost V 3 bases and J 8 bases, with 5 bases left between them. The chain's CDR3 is CASSFLDEQFF. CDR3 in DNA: TGTGCCAGCAGTTTTCTCGATGAGCAGTTCTTC.

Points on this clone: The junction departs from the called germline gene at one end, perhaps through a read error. The CDR3 coding sequence is TGTGCCAGCACCTTAGATAGCGTTAATCAGCCCCAGCATTTT. Translating gives CASTLDSVNQPQHF. The chain combines TRBV7-2 with TRBJ1-5, with no clear D. CDR1 SGHTA and CDR2 FQGNSA come from the germline V gene. CDR3 size: 14 residues. The full variable domain, its missing parts supplied by reference TRBV7-2 and TRBJ1-5, is GAGVSQSPSNKVTEKGKDVELRCDPISGHTALYWYRQSLGQGLEFLIYFQGNSAPDKSGLPSDRFSAERTGGSVSTLTIQRTQQEDSAVYLCASTLDSVNQPQHFGDGTRLSIL.

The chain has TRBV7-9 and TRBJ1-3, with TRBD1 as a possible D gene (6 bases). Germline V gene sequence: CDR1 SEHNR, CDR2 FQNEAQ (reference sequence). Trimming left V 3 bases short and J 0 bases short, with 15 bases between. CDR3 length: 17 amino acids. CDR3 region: CASSFVGGASSGNTIYF. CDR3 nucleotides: TGTGCCAGCAGCTTCGTGGGGGGGGCGAGCTCTGGAAACACCATATATTTT. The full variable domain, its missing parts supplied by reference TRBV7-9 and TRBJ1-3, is DTGVSQNPRHKITKRGQNVTFRCDPISEHNRLYWYRQTLGQGPEFLTYFQNEAQLEKSRLLSDRFSAERPKGSFSTLEIQRTEQGDSAMYLCASSFVGGASSGNTIYFGEGSWLTVV.

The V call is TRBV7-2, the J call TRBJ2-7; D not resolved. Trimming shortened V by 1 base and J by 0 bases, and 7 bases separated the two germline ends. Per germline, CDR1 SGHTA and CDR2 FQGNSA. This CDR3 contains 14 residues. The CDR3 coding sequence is TGTGCCAGCAGCTTAGACTCAGGCTCCTACGAGCAGTACTTC. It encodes CASSLDSGSYEQYF.

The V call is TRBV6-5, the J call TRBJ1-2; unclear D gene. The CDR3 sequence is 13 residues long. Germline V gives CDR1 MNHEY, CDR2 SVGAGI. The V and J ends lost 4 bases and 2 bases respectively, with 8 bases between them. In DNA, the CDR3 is TGTGCCAGCAGTTCGACAATGAACTATGGCTACACCTTC. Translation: CASSSTMNYGYTF.

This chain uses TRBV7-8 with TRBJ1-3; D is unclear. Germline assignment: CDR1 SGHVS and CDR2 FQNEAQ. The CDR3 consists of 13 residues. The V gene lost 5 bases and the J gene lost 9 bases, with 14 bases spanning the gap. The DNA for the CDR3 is TGTGCCAGCAGCCCAGAATCTCGGGGCACCATATATTTT. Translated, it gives CASSPESRGTIYF. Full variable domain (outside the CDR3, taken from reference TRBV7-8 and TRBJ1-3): GAGVSQSPRYKVAKRGQDVALRCDPISGHVSLFWYQQALGQGPEFLTYFQNEAQLDKSGLPSDRFFAERPEGSVSTLKIQRTQQEDSAVYLCASSPESRGTIYFGEGSWLTVV.

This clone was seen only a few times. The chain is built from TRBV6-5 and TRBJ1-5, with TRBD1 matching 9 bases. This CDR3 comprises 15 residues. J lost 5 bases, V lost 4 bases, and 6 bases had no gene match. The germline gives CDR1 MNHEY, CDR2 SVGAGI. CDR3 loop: CASSWTGATDQPQHF. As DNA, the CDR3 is TGTGCCAGCAGTTGGACAGGGGCTACCGATCAGCCCCAGCATTTT.

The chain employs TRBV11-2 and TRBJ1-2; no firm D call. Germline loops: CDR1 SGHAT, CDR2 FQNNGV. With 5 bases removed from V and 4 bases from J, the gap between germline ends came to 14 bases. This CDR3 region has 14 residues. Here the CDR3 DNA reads TGTGCCAGCAGCCTACTAAGGGCGGGCTATGGCTACACCTTC. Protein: CASSLLRAGYGYTF.

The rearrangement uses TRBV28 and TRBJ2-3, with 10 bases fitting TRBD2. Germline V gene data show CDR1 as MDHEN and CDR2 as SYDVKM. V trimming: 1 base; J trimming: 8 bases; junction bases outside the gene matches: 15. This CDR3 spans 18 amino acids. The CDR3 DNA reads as TGTGCCAGCAGTTTATCACTAGCGGGGATATCGAGAGGGCGTACGCAGTATTTT. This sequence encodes CASSLSLAGISRGRTQYF.

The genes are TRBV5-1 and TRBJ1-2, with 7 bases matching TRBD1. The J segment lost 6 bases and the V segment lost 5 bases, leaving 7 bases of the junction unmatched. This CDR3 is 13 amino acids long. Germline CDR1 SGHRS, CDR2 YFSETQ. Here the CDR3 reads CASSPDRVDGYTF. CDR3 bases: TGCGCCAGCAGTCCCGACAGGGTCGATGGCTACACCTTC.

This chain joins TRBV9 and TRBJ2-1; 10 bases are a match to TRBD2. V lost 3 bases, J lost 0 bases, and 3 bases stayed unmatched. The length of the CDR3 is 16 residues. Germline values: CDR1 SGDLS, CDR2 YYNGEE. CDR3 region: CASSDRLAGSYNEQFF. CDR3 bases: TGTGCCAGCAGCGACCGACTAGCGGGCTCCTACAATGAGCAGTTCTTC.

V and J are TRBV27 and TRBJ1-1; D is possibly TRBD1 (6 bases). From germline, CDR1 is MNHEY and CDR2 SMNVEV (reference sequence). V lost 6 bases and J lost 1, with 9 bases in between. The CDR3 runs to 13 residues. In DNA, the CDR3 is TGTGCCAGCAGATCGACAGGGAACACTGAAGCTTTCTTT. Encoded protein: CASRSTGNTEAFF.